The source of this TCR beta chain is a study of T cell responses to AZD1222 COVID-19 vaccine. Germline V gene sequence: CDR1 SNHLY, CDR2 FYNNEI. This CDR3 has 15 amino acids. After removal of 5 bases from V and 5 bases from J, the junction contained 9 bases not matched to a gene. Generated by immunoSEQ multiplex PCR, the TCRdb table keeps only in-frame clones and is missing some. This table has under 150,000 clones, more than 75% appearing once. The chain employs TRBV2 and TRBJ1-5; 7 bases line up with TRBD1. The sequence derives from an adult who received the AZD1222 COVID-19 vaccine. The sequences come from peripheral blood, collected 28 days after the second AZD1222 dose. CDR3 region: CASSSGQVGDQPQHF. CDR3 sequence (DNA): TGTGCCAGCAGTTCAGGACAGGTCGGCGATCAGCCCCAGCATTTT.